This paragraph reports one T cell receptor beta chain. This sample was included in a study of cytomegalovirus exposure and HLA in healthy donors. 60 Vbeta and 13 Jbeta primers were used in PCR. Sequenced by immunoSEQ multiplex PCR; TCRdb stores in-frame clones only, minus some. The table lists approximately 300,000 clones, around four fifths of them singletons. Sequencing was done on a sample of PBMCs. The receptor comes from a woman in her forties in good health and CMV-seropositive.

CDR3 loop: CASSTGRTGPTDTQYF. For the CDR3, the DNA is TGTGCCAGCAGCACCGGAAGGACAGGTCCCACAGATACGCAGTATTTT. The chain uses TRBV21-1 and TRBJ2-3; TRBD1 was called by the table and not checked on the DNA. TRBV21-1 is noted as a pseudogene. The CDR3 consists of 16 residues.